This TCR beta chain was profiled in a study of T cell responses to AZD1222 COVID-19 vaccine (dated by TCRdb to the early 2020s). General notes on the study: TCR sequencing was performed for fewer than 250 trial participants, of whom approximately 200 were given two doses of AZD1222 and some 26 were given two doses of MenACWY control vaccine. Trial participants were enrolled by age into 18-55, 56-69 and 70-plus year subgroups, with 148, 28 and 57 TCR-sequenced participants respectively. Broad study findings and their caveats: Only six or seven AZD1222 recipients were SARS-CoV-2 seropositive at baseline, limiting conclusions about previously exposed vaccinees. A significant rise in spike-specific TCR breadth and depth was observed after two AZD1222 doses relative to day 0 and relative to MenACWY recipients. No day 14 peak-response samples were available, so repertoires were characterized only after the peak T cell response. The whole spike protein was spanned by vaccine-associated CD4 TCRs, and dominant responses were seen in regions 160-218 and 743-854. Participants were mostly white British and included more females than males, and it was suggested by the authors that clonal diversity may have been underestimated. Epitopes outside the regions mutated in the B.1.351 and B.1.1.7 variants were reportedly recognized by nearly half of the unique spike-specific TCRs. In the small 56-69-year group, the increase in depth fell short of significance, most likely because of low power.

Concerning this clone itself: The antigen it binds to is not known. It has no much larger one-base neighbor in the sample; base qualities were not kept.

The junction shows trimming of 6 bases on V and 4 bases on J, and the gene matches do not reach 5 bases of it. Taken from cysteine to phenylalanine, the CDR3 has 14 residues. The entry retains the CDR3 DNA only, 42 bases that are in frame from base 1. CDR1 is given as SGHTA and CDR2 as FQGNSA, both from the germline V gene. The CDR3 regions of human TCRbeta chains were analyzed by immunosequencing. Per the source publication's procedure: Repertoire TCRs were checked for matches against a reference library of SARS-CoV-2-specific TCRs that had been generated using the MIRA antigen-specificity platform. Breadth meant the fraction of unique TCRs that were SARS-CoV-2-associated, whereas depth meant the fraction of total T cells that were SARS-CoV-2-associated. Using the MIRA data, every spike-specific TCR was mapped to the spike region that the TCR reacted to and assigned to either a CD4 or a CD8 class. Log10-transformed breadth and depth values were compared by one-way ANOVA with Sidak's multiple comparisons tests. TCRdb obtained this table from immuneACCESS and retained in-frame rearrangements with V and J assigned. These tables miss some clones; where compared with another copy, unresolved V genes account for less than half of the shortfall, and the remainder is unexplained. Clone size and the V and J calls come from that table; the DNA yielded D and trimming. Recorded for this sample are some 60,000 clones; 89% of them occurred a single time. The biggest ten clones account for over 5% of the sample.

Taken with the paper, the label for time point translates to: about 28 days (+/-7) after the second vaccine dose. AZD1222 recipients with second doses at about 4 weeks or about 12 weeks were pooled, because spike-specific TCR depth and breadth did not differ between schedules. Vaccinee samples came from UK trials COV001 and COV002, including a single-blind randomized controlled phase 2/3 trial of AZD1222 (ChAdOx1 nCoV-19) in healthy adults. For TCRbeta chain sequencing, PBMC samples were collected from trial participants at day 0 and at day 28 after the second dose. The clonotype comes from an adult who received the AZD1222 COVID-19 vaccine. Specimen: peripheral blood, collected 28 days after the second AZD1222 dose. The rearrangement combines TRBV7-2 with TRBJ2-3, and 9 junctional nucleotides match TRBD2. Read as DNA, the sequence is TGTGCCAGCAGTGCGGGACTAGCATCAGATACGCAGTATTTT. Translation gives CASSAGLASDTQYF.